This TCR beta chain emerged from a study of T cell responses to AZD1222 COVID-19 vaccine. Study conclusions and caveats: After the peak T cell response, and only then, were repertoires sampled.

A note on this clone: What it recognizes is unknown.

Some clones are missing from TCRdb's copy, which holds only in-frame ones; the method was immunoSEQ multiplex PCR. The repertoire holds tens of thousands of clones, with around 86% as singletons. This TCR was recovered from an adult who received the AZD1222 COVID-19 vaccine. The sequenced sample was peripheral blood, obtained 28 days after the second AZD1222 dose.

The CDR3 sequence: CASKGRGGRETQYF. In DNA, the CDR3 is TGCGCCAGCAAGGGACGGGGGGGCCGAGAGACCCAGTACTTC. V gene TRBV10-2 combines with J gene TRBJ2-5, with TRBD2 matching over 8 bases. The CDR3 totals 14 residues. Germline V gives CDR1 WSHSY, CDR2 SAAADI. Unmatched junction bases numbered 8, after V lost 7 bases and J lost 4 bases.